The TCR beta chain under discussion was sequenced for a study of cytomegalovirus exposure and HLA in healthy donors. CDR1 SGHRS and CDR2 YFSETQ come from the germline V gene. CDR3 length: 14 amino acids. V lost 0 bases and J 6 bases, leaving 10 bases between the germline ends. The sample holds a few counts of this clone. This specimen includes other DNA sequences encoding the same CDR3. It was with 60 Vbeta and 13 Jbeta primers that the PCR ran. TCRdb keeps only in-frame clones here, not all; method: immunoSEQ multiplex PCR. Here the sample spans about 180,000 clones, 76% being singletons. The rearrangement links TRBV5-1 to TRBJ1-5, with D perhaps matching TRBD1 (5 bases). This TCR derives from a man between 18 and 35 years old in good health and CMV-seronegative. Sequencing was performed on PBMCs. The CDR3 loop reads CASSLGAGGQPQHF. CDR3 DNA: TGCGCCAGCAGCTTGGGGGCGGGGGGTCAGCCCCAGCATTTT.